A selection of T cell receptor beta chains follows, all from one sample in a study of blood T cell repertoires in COVID-19. Generated by immunoSEQ multiplex PCR, the TCRdb table keeps only in-frame clones and is missing some. The sample consists of 120,000 or so clones, about 85% of them appearing once. The specimen was peripheral blood. Source of these receptors: an elderly woman with acute or convalescent COVID-19. Each CDR3 is given with its conserved first and last residue. Fields, in order: clone size, J gene, V gene, D gene, CDR3 protein, CDR3 DNA. A D gene is named only where the DNA matches it firmly. Clone size is given for some rows only: seen once, a few or many times, or a class if the clone is expanded.

>NA|TRBJ1-5|TRBV7-9|TRBD1
CASSEQGGAQPQHF
TGTGCCAGCAGCGAACAGGGGGGGGCTCAGCCCCAGCATTTT
>NA|TRBJ1-4|TRBV6-5|NA
CASSYRGIGEKLFF
TGTGCCAGCAGTTACAGGGGGATAGGTGAAAAACTGTTTTTT
>NA|TRBJ1-1|TRBV7-3|NA
CASSYQQGAEAFF
TGTGCCAGCAGCTACCAACAGGGAGCAGAAGCTTTCTTT
>few|TRBJ2-7|TRBV4-2|TRBD1
CASSQQWGQVAYEQYF
TGTGCCAGCAGCCAACAATGGGGACAGGTCGCCTACGAGCAGTACTTC
>NA|TRBJ1-6|TRBV19|TRBD1
CASSRQGGYSPLHF
TGTGCCAGTAGTAGACAGGGGGGTTATTCACCCCTCCACTTT
>NA|TRBJ2-1|TRBV20-1|NA
CSASRTYNEQFF
TGCAGTGCTAGTAGAACATACAATGAGCAGTTCTTC
>NA|TRBJ2-3|TRBV4-3|TRBD2
CASSQEGLAGGLTDTQYF
TGCGCCAGCAGCCAAGAGGGCCTAGCGGGGGGACTCACAGATACGCAGTATTTT
>NA|TRBJ1-1|TRBV7-2|TRBD1
CASSLDRGFEAFF
TGTGCCAGCAGCCTGGACAGGGGGTTTGAAGCTTTCTTT
>NA|TRBJ1-1|TRBV20-1|TRBD1
CSASSLRFTGASGSTEAFF
TGCAGTGCTAGTTCCTTAAGATTTACAGGGGCTAGCGGGAGCACTGAAGCTTTCTTT
>NA|TRBJ1-1|TRBV18|NA
CASSPQEGSVTEAFF
TGTGCCAGCTCACCTCAGGAAGGCAGTGTCACTGAAGCTTTCTTT
>once|TRBJ2-3|TRBV13|TRBD2
CASSWAAGGRAQYF
TGTGCCAGCAGCTGGGCAGCGGGGGGGCGAGCGCAGTATTTT
>NA|TRBJ1-2|TRBV9|TRBD1
CASSREGTAPYYGYTF
TGTGCCAGCAGCCGAGAGGGGACAGCGCCCTACTATGGCTACACCTTC
>NA|TRBJ1-5|TRBV5-6|NA
CASSQVGVGDQPQHF
TGTGCCAGCAGCCAGGTGGGAGTAGGTGATCAGCCCCAGCATTTT
>NA|TRBJ1-1|TRBV4-1|NA
CASSQPHGGNTEAFF
TGCGCCAGCAGCCAGCCACACGGGGGGAACACTGAAGCTTTCTTT
>NA|TRBJ2-3|TRBV7-2|NA
CASSSYGDTQYF
TGTGCCAGCAGCTCCTATGGAGATACGCAGTATTTT
>NA|TRBJ2-3|TRBV5-1|TRBD2
CASSRRGGSTDTQYF
TGCGCCAGCAGCCGACGCGGGGGAAGCACAGATACGCAGTATTTT
>NA|TRBJ2-1|TRBV15|TRBD2
CATSRGVSGVSYNEQFF
TGTGCCACCAGCAGAGGTGTTAGCGGGGTATCCTACAATGAGCAGTTCTTC
>NA|TRBJ2-5|TRBV19|TRBD1
CASSRRDRGRETQYF
TGTGCCAGTAGTAGAAGGGACAGGGGGCGAGAGACCCAGTACTTC
>NA|TRBJ1-3|TRBV18|NA
CASSPQFSGNTIYF
TGTGCCAGCTCACCTCAGTTTTCTGGAAACACCATATATTTT
>NA|TRBJ2-4|TRBV5-4|NA
CASRQGGGESSIQYF
TGTGCCAGCCGCCAGGGTGGAGGGGAGAGTAGCATTCAGTACTTC
>NA|TRBJ1-2|TRBV3-1/TRBV3-2|NA
CASSQGQGYTF
TGTGCCAGCAGCCAAGGACAAGGCTACACCTTC
>NA|TRBJ2-1|TRBV28|NA
CASSLVHYEQFF
TGTGCCAGCAGTTTAGTCCACTATGAGCAGTTCTTC
>NA|TRBJ1-1|TRBV7-9|NA
CASSLNSLNTEAFF
TGTGCCAGCAGCTTAAACAGCCTTAACACTGAAGCTTTCTTT
>NA|TRBJ2-3|TRBV6-4|TRBD1
CASSDRLETGTPGDTQYF
TGTGCCAGCAGTGACCGCTTAGAGACAGGGACCCCTGGGGATACGCAGTATTTT
>NA|TRBJ1-2|TRBV2|TRBD1
CASSGDRGGYTF
TGTGCCAGCAGTGGGGACAGGGGGGGCTACACCTTC
>NA|TRBJ1-5|TRBV6-1|NA
CASSEAAGYSNQPQHF
TGTGCCAGCAGTGAAGCTGCGGGGTATAGCAATCAGCCCCAGCATTTT
>NA|TRBJ2-7|TRBV4-3|NA
CASSQDPPSVSYEQYF
TGCGCCAGCAGCCAAGATCCCCCGAGTGTTTCCTACGAGCAGTACTTC
>NA|TRBJ1-2|TRBV19|NA
CASSPGGTYGYTF
TGTGCCAGTAGTCCCGGCGGTACCTATGGCTACACCTTC
>few|TRBJ1-2|TRBV5-1|TRBD1
CASSWGTAANGYTF
TGCGCCAGCAGCTGGGGGACAGCCGCGAACGGCTACACCTTC
>NA|TRBJ1-2|TRBV4-3|TRBD1
CASSGQGGYGYTF
TGCGCCAGCTCGGGACAGGGAGGCTATGGCTACACCTTC
>NA|TRBJ1-4|TRBV11-2|TRBD1
CASSLGVGTGTNEKLFF
TGTGCCAGCAGCTTAGGGGTGGGGACAGGGACTAATGAAAAACTGTTTTTT
>NA|TRBJ2-1|TRBV7-8|NA
CASSSTGRDRRWTSEQFF
TGTGCCAGCAGCTCAACTGGCCGGGACAGACGGTGGACTAGCGAGCAGTTCTTC
>NA|TRBJ2-5|TRBV9|NA
CASSAGTPNPQETQYF
TGTGCCAGCAGCGCCGGGACACCTAACCCCCAAGAGACCCAGTACTTC
>once|TRBJ2-2|TRBV28|NA
CASRTGNTGELFF
TGTGCCAGCAGGACAGGGAACACCGGGGAGCTGTTTTTT
>NA|TRBJ2-3|TRBV6-5|NA
CASSYSSRWADTQYF
TGTGCCAGCAGTTACTCGTCGCGGTGGGCAGATACGCAGTATTTT
>NA|TRBJ1-2|TRBV19|NA
CASNGPNYGYTF
TGTGCCAGTAATGGCCCTAACTATGGCTACACCTTC
>NA|TRBJ1-5|TRBV27|NA
CASSNRASWPQHF
TGTGCCAGCAGTAACAGGGCCTCGTGGCCCCAGCATTTT
>NA|TRBJ1-2|TRBV3-1/TRBV3-2|NA
CASSQDWTAYGYTF
TGTGCCAGCAGCCAAGATTGGACAGCCTATGGCTACACCTTC
>NA|TRBJ1-1|TRBV7-3|TRBD1
CASSAGGTAEAFF
TGTGCCAGCAGCGCGGGAGGGACAGCTGAAGCTTTCTTT
>NA|TRBJ1-6|TRBV6-5|NA
CASSYSDSYNSPLHF
TGTGCCAGCAGTTACTCGGACAGTTATAATTCACCCCTCCACTTT
>NA|TRBJ1-2|TRBV5-1|TRBD1
CASSLVGQFYTF
TGCGCCAGCAGCTTGGTGGGACAGTTCTACACCTTC
>NA|TRBJ2-5|TRBV6-1|TRBD2
CASSEVWGLAGGQGRETQYF
TGTGCCAGCAGTGAAGTATGGGGACTAGCGGGGGGCCAAGGCCGAGAGACCCAGTACTTC
>NA|TRBJ2-5|TRBV29-1|NA
CSVYSEGETQYF
TGCAGCGTTTACAGTGAGGGTGAGACCCAGTACTTC
>NA|TRBJ2-1|TRBV2|NA
CASSENGSYNEQFF
TGTGCCAGCAGTGAAAACGGTTCCTACAATGAGCAGTTCTTC
>NA|TRBJ1-5|TRBV7-2|NA
CASSLALNQPQHF
TGTGCCAGCAGCTTAGCACTCAATCAGCCCCAGCATTTT
>NA|TRBJ1-1|TRBV19|TRBD1
CASKRTGLLRF
TGTGCCAGTAAGAGGACAGGGCTTCTCCGTTTT
>NA|TRBJ1-2|TRBV6-5|TRBD1
CASRKQGDGYGYTF
TGTGCCAGCAGGAAACAGGGGGATGGCTATGGCTACACCTTC
>NA|TRBJ2-3|TRBV4-2|TRBD1
CASSQDRQGVGTDTQYF
TGTGCCAGCAGCCAAGATCGGCAGGGGGTAGGCACAGATACGCAGTATTTT
>NA|TRBJ1-2|TRBV5-1|NA
CASSPPFQVGGYTF
TGCGCCAGCAGCCCACCGTTTCAAGTCGGTGGCTACACCTTC
>NA|TRBJ2-1|TRBV5-1|TRBD2
CASSRAGDNAEQFF
TGCGCCAGCAGCCGGGCGGGGGATAACGCTGAGCAGTTCTTC
>NA|TRBJ2-2|TRBV28|NA
CASLQANTGELFF
TGTGCCAGCTTACAAGCGAACACCGGGGAGCTGTTTTTT
>NA|TRBJ2-7|TRBV6-6|NA
CASSLQENPYEQYF
TGTGCCAGCAGTCTACAGGAGAATCCCTACGAGCAGTACTTC
>NA|TRBJ1-1|TRBV4-2|NA
CASSQDPAGLNTEAFF
TGTGCCAGCAGCCAAGATCCGGCAGGTCTGAACACTGAAGCTTTCTTT
>once|TRBJ2-2|TRBV4-1|NA
CASSQADSQELFF
TGCGCCAGCAGCCAAGCGGACAGCCAAGAGCTGTTTTTT
>NA|TRBJ1-6|TRBV19|NA
CASSNVRDSPLHF
TGTGCCAGTAGTAACGTCAGGGATTCACCCCTCCACTTT
>NA|TRBJ1-1|TRBV3-1/TRBV3-2|NA
CASSQTGITEAFF
TGTGCCAGCAGCCAAACAGGTATCACTGAAGCTTTCTTT
>NA|TRBJ1-2|TRBV5-1|TRBD1
CASSSGTGGGYTF
TGCGCCAGCAGCTCGGGGACAGGGGGCGGCTACACCTTC
>NA|TRBJ2-3|TRBV5-1|NA
CASSGGTPDTQYF
TGCGCCAGCAGCGGAGGGACCCCCGATACGCAGTATTTT
>NA|TRBJ2-5|TRBV4-3|TRBD1
CASSQGGTGGVETQYF
TGCGCCAGCAGCCAAGGGGGGACAGGGGGCGTAGAGACCCAGTACTTC